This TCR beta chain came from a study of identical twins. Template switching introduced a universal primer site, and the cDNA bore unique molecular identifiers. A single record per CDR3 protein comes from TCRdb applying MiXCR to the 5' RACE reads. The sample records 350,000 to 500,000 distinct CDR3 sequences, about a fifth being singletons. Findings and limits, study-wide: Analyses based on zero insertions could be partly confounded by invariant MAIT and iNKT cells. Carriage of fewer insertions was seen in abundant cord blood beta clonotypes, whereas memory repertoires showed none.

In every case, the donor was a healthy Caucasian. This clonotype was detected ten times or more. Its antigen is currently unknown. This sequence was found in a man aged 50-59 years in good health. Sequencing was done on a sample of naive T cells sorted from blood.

Written as DNA, the CDR3 is TGTGCCAGCAGCTATACATGGACAGGGGGCGATTGGCTGGATACGCAGTATTTT. It translates to CASSYTWTGGDWLDTQYF. The genes are TRBV12-3 or TRBV12-4 and TRBJ2-3; 11 nucleotides line up with TRBD1. The length of the CDR3 is 18 residues. With 6 bases clipped from V and 6 bases from J, the junction kept 17 bases outside the gene matches.